This TCR beta chain was profiled in a study of siplizumab effects on memory and regulatory T cells. Study results and limitations: Naive T cells looked more diverse than memory cells and looked like major alloresponse contributors. Siplizumab caused a significant drop in alloreactive sequences traceable to unstimulated CD4+ memory cells.

Sequencing was performed with immunoSEQ multiplex PCR; in TCRdb, only in-frame clones are kept and a portion is missing. The sample comprises approximately 91,000 clones, more than 85% of which are singletons, and 15% to 20% rests with the top ten. Turning to this clone: Its target is unknown.

Sequencing was carried out using CD8+ T cells sorted from blood. The source of this sequence is a human donor in good health.

The DNA of the CDR3 is TGTGCCAGCAGTTGGGGTGGGACTACTCAAGAGACCCAGTACTTC. Its translation: CASSWGGTTQETQYF. This sequence joins TRBV6-6 and TRBJ2-5, with TRBD2 matching over 7 bases. The germline CDR1 and CDR2 sequences are MNHNY and SVGAGI (reference sequence). V shed 4 bases, J shed 2 bases, and the junction held 7 bases outside the gene matches. The CDR3 totals 15 residues.